Listed below are T cell receptor beta chains from one sample, sequenced in a study of beta chain features in type 1 diabetes. Produced via immunoSEQ multiplex PCR; TCRdb's table is partial and in-frame only. The table shows around 300,000 clones, with 12% to 15% occurring only once. Input material: central memory CD4+ T cells from blood. All receptors derive from a man younger than 40 in good health. Each CDR3 is given with its conserved first and last residue. D genes are given only for firm matches. Size is omitted from some rows. Given values are once, few, many or a class for expanded clones.

v_call: TRBV6-1
j_call: TRBJ2-5
clone_size: few
d_call: TRBD2
cdr3_nt: TGTGCCAGCCTCTTCGGGGGGGCCCAAGAGACCCAGTACTTC
cdr3_aa: CASLFGGAQETQYF

v_call: TRBV10-3
j_call: TRBJ1-2
clone_size: NA
d_call: NA
cdr3_nt: TGTGCCATCAGTGAGTCTCAGGGTAACTATGGCTACACCTTC
cdr3_aa: CAISESQGNYGYTF

v_call: TRBV5-4
j_call: TRBJ2-5
clone_size: NA
d_call: NA
cdr3_nt: TGTGCCAGCAGCTGGGACCAAGAGACCCAGTACTTC
cdr3_aa: CASSWDQETQYF

v_call: TRBV6-4
j_call: TRBJ2-2
clone_size: few
d_call: NA
cdr3_nt: TGTGCCAGCGGAAGTAATACGAACGCCGGGGAGCTGTTTTTT
cdr3_aa: CASGSNTNAGELFF

v_call: TRBV7-4
j_call: TRBJ1-3
clone_size: few
d_call: TRBD1
cdr3_nt: TGTGCCAGCAGCTATAAGGGACAGAAAGGAAACACCATATATTTT
cdr3_aa: CASSYKGQKGNTIYF

v_call: TRBV19
j_call: TRBJ1-5
clone_size: NA
d_call: NA
cdr3_nt: TGTGCCAGTAGTATTCTGGGCCAGGGCCCTCAGCCCCAGCATTTT
cdr3_aa: CASSILGQGPQPQHF

v_call: TRBV5-8
j_call: TRBJ2-1
clone_size: NA
d_call: TRBD2
cdr3_nt: TGTGCCAGCAACCCGGGACTAGCGGGGTCCCGAGTAGGTGAGCAGTTCTTC
cdr3_aa: CASNPGLAGSRVGEQFF

v_call: TRBV15
j_call: TRBJ2-7
clone_size: many
d_call: NA
cdr3_nt: TGTGCCACCAGCAGAAGGTTGGAGGGAGACGAGCAGTACTTC
cdr3_aa: CATSRRLEGDEQYF

v_call: TRBV5-4
j_call: TRBJ1-2
clone_size: NA
d_call: NA
cdr3_nt: TGTGCCAGCAGCTTGCTATCAGGCGACCAAGGCCACATCTTC
cdr3_aa: CASSLLSGDQGHIF

v_call: TRBV7-8
j_call: TRBJ2-1
clone_size: many
d_call: NA
cdr3_nt: TGTGCCAGCAGCTTCCGCAATGAGCAGTTCTTC
cdr3_aa: CASSFRNEQFF

v_call: TRBV2
j_call: TRBJ1-2
clone_size: few
d_call: NA
cdr3_nt: TGTGCCAGCAGTGAAGCCGGGCGATATGGCTACACCTTC
cdr3_aa: CASSEAGRYGYTF

v_call: TRBV9
j_call: TRBJ2-1
clone_size: few
d_call: TRBD2
cdr3_nt: TGTGCCAGCAACCTAGCGGGGATGGACAATGAGCAGTTCTTC
cdr3_aa: CASNLAGMDNEQFF

v_call: TRBV9
j_call: TRBJ2-2
clone_size: NA
d_call: TRBD2
cdr3_nt: TGTGCCAGCAGCGAGGGACTAGCGGGTTGGGGGGAGCTGTTTTTT
cdr3_aa: CASSEGLAGWGELFF

v_call: TRBV19
j_call: TRBJ1-6
clone_size: few
d_call: TRBD1
cdr3_nt: TGTGCCAGTAGTATCCGACAGGGGCCGGATCATTCACCCCTCCACTTT
cdr3_aa: CASSIRQGPDHSPLHF

v_call: TRBV7-2
j_call: TRBJ1-5
clone_size: NA
d_call: NA
cdr3_nt: TGTGCCAGCAGCTTAGCGCAAAACCCCAATCAGCCCCAGCATTTT
cdr3_aa: CASSLAQNPNQPQHF

v_call: TRBV28
j_call: TRBJ2-3
clone_size: few
d_call: NA
cdr3_nt: TGTGCCAGCAGTTTAGCCGGCTCGCAAAAGCGAGATACGCAGTATTTT
cdr3_aa: CASSLAGSQKRDTQYF

v_call: TRBV10-3
j_call: TRBJ1-1
clone_size: few
d_call: NA
cdr3_nt: TGTGCCATCAGCTTCAGGGAAACTGAAGCTTTCTTT
cdr3_aa: CAISFRETEAFF

v_call: TRBV5-1
j_call: TRBJ2-4
clone_size: few
d_call: NA
cdr3_nt: TGTGCCAGCAGCTTGGAGGGGCAAAAAAACATTCAGTACTTC
cdr3_aa: CASSLEGQKNIQYF

v_call: TRBV2
j_call: TRBJ1-6
clone_size: NA
d_call: NA
cdr3_nt: TGTGCCAGCAGCGATACGGGGTTGGGGGCCCTCCACTTT
cdr3_aa: CASSDTGLGALHF

v_call: TRBV9
j_call: TRBJ2-2
clone_size: NA
d_call: TRBD2
cdr3_nt: TGTGCCAGCAGCGGCGGACTAGCGGGATACTCCGGGGAGCTGTTTTTT
cdr3_aa: CASSGGLAGYSGELFF

v_call: TRBV10-3
j_call: TRBJ1-1
clone_size: NA
d_call: NA
cdr3_nt: TGTGCCATCAGTGATGGAAGGCTCGGGAAGACTGAAGCTTTCTTT
cdr3_aa: CAISDGRLGKTEAFF